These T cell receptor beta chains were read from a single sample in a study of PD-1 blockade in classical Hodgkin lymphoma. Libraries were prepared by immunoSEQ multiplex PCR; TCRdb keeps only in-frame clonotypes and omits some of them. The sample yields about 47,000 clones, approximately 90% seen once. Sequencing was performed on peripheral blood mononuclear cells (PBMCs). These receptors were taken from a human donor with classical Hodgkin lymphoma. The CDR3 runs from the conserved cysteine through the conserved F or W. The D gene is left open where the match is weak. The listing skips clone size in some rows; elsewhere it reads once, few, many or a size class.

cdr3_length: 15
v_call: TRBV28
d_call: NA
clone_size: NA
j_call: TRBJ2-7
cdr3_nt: TGTGCCAGCAGTTTTGGGGCTCCGAGCTCCTACGAGCAGTACTTC
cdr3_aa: CASSFGAPSSYEQYF

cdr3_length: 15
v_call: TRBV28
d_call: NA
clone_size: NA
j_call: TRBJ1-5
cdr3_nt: TGTGCCAGCAGCTCTGAGAGGGCCGACGTTCAGCCCCAGCATTTT
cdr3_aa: CASSSERADVQPQHF

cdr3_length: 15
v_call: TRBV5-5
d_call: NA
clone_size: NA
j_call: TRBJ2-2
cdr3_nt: TGTGCCAGCAGCTTTGCAGGGGTTGATGCCGGGGAGCTGTTTTTT
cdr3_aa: CASSFAGVDAGELFF

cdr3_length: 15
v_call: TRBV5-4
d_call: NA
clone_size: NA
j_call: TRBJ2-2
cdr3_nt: TGTGCCAGCGGACCGGACCGAGCGAACACCGGGGAGCTGTTTTTT
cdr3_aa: CASGPDRANTGELFF

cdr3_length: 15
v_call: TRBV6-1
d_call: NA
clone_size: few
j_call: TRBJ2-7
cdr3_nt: TGTGCCAGCACCCAAGCTGGGACCTACGAAGGGGAGCAGTACTTC
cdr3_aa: CASTQAGTYEGEQYF

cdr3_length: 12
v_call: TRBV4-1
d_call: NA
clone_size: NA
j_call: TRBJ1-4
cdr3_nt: TGCGCCAGCAGCCAAGTGAGGGAAAAACTGTTTTTT
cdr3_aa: CASSQVREKLFF

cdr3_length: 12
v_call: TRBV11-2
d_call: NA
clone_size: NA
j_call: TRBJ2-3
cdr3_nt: TGTGCCAGCAGCTTAGGGACAGATACGCAGTATTTT
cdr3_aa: CASSLGTDTQYF

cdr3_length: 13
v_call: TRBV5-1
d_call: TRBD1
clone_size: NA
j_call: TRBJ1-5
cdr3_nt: TGCGCCAGCAGTCCAGGGGGTACGGAGCCCCAGCATTTT
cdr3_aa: CASSPGGTEPQHF

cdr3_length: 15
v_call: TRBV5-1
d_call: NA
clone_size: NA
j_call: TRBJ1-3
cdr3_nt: TGCGCCAGCAGCCTGGACGGGACATCTGGAAACACCATATATTTT
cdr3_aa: CASSLDGTSGNTIYF

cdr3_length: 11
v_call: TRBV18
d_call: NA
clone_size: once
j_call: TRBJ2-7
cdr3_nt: TGTGCCAGCTCACAAGACTACGAGCAGTACTTC
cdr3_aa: CASSQDYEQYF

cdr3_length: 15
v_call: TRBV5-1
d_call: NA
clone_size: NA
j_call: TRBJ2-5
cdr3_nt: TGCGCCAGCAGCCCCCCCACAGTCCCGGGAGAGACCCAGTACTTC
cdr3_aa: CASSPPTVPGETQYF

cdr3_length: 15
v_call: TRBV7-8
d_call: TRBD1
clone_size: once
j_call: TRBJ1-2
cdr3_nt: TGTGCCAGCAGCCCCCGGGAGGGGGCGCATAATGGCTACACCTTC
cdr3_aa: CASSPREGAHNGYTF

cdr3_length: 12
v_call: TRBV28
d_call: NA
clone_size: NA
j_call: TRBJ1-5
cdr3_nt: TGTGCCAGCAGTTTGGGAGTAGAGCCCCAGCATTTT
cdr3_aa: CASSLGVEPQHF

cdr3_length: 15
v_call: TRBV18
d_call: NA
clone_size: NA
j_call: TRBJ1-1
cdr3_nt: TGTGCCAGCTCACCAGGGCAGATTTTGAACACTGAAGCTTTCTTT
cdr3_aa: CASSPGQILNTEAFF

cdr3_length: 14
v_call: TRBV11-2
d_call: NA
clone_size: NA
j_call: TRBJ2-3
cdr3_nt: TGTGCCAGCAGCTTAGGGGGGAGAGGAGATACGCAGTATTTT
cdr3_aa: CASSLGGRGDTQYF